This T cell receptor (beta chain) was captured in a study of blood T cell repertoires in COVID-19. Study details: Specimens from acute and convalescent COVID-19 originated in the United States, Italy and Spain.

Per the study methods: Amplification of reference gene primers provided the estimated nucleated cell counts. Repertoires were generated with immunoSEQ multiplex PCR, while TCRdb's copy carries only in-frame clones and drops some. That table gives V, J and clone size, and the DNA gave D and trimming. The sample carries about 230,000 clones, 70% to 90% recorded once. This CDR3 is built from 14 residues. V lost 2 bases and J 4 bases, leaving 11 bases between the germline ends. The germline V gene encodes CDR1 MNHNS and CDR2 SASEGT. This clone was recorded once. The origin of this receptor is a man in his fifties or sixties with COVID-19, enrolled during active disease. Sequencing was performed on peripheral blood. This sequence joins TRBV6-1 and TRBJ2-5, with D tentatively TRBD2 (6 bases). The CDR3 DNA is TGTGCCAGCAGTGAAAGGAGGGGTCCAGAGACCCAGTACTTC. This translates into CASSERRGPETQYF.